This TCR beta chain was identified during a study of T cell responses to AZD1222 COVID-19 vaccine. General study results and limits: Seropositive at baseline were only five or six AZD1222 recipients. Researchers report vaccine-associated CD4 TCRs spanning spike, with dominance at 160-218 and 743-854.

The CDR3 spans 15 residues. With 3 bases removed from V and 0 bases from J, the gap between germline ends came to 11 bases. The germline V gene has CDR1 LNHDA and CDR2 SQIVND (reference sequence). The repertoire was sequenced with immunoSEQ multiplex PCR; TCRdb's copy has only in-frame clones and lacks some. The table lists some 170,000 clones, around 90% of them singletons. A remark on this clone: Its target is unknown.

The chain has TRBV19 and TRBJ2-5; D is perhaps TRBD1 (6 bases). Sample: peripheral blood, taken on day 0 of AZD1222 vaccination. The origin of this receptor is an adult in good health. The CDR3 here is CASSIVGAYQETQYF. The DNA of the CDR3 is TGTGCCAGTAGTATTGTGGGGGCGTACCAAGAGACCCAGTACTTC.